This entry concerns a single T cell receptor beta chain. The data stem from a study of blood T cell repertoires in COVID-19. The ends were cut back, 2 bases at V and 5 bases at J, with 5 bases in the middle. The CDR3 is 12 amino acids. Germline V CDR1 and CDR2: MNHEY, SVGEGT. Repertoires were generated with immunoSEQ multiplex PCR, while TCRdb's copy carries only in-frame clones and drops some. This sample has under 250,000 clones, with around 83% found just once. The specimen sequenced was peripheral blood. This TCR was sampled from a young man who had recovered from COVID-19. The chain has TRBV6-2 or TRBV6-3 and TRBJ2-3; D gene uncertain. The CDR3 protein is CASSYLGDTQYF. The CDR3 bases are TGTGCCAGCAGTTACCTAGGAGATACGCAGTATTTT.